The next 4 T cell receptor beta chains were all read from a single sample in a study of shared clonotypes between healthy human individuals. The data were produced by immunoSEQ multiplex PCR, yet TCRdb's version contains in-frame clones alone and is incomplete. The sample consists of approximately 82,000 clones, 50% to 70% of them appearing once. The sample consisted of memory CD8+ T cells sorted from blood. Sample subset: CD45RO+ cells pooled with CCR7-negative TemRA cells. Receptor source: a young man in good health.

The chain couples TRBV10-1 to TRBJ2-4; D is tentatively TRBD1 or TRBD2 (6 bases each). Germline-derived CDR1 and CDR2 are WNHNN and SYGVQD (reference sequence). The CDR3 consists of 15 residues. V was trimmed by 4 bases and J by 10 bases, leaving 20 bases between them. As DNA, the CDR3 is TGCGCCAGCAGTGCCGGGGGCGGCGCACGATGGATTCAGTACTTC. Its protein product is CASSAGGGARWIQYF.

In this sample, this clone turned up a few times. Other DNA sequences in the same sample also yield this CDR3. The CDR3 coding sequence is TGTGCCAGCAGCTCTCAACGAGAACAAGAGACCCAGTACTTC. As protein: CASSSQREQETQYF. The chain has TRBV27 and TRBJ2-5; D ambiguous. The V and J ends lost 6 bases and 2 bases respectively, with 13 bases between them. Germline V lookup: CDR1 MNHEY, CDR2 SMNVEV (reference sequence). This CDR3 is built from 14 residues.

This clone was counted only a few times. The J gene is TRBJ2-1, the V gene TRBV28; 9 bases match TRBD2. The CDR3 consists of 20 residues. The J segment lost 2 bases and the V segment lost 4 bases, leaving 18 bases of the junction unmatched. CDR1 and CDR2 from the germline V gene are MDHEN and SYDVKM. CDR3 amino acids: CASSSEGVVAGEGAYNEQFF. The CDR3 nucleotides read TGTGCCAGCAGTTCCGAGGGGGTGGTAGCGGGAGAAGGCGCCTACAATGAGCAGTTCTTC. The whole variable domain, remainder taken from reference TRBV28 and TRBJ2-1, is DVKVTQSSRYLVKRTGEKVFLECVQDMDHENMFWYRQDPGLGLRLIYFSYDVKMKEKGDIPEGYSVSREKKERFSLILESASTNQTSMYLCASSSEGVVAGEGAYNEQFFGPGTRLTVL.

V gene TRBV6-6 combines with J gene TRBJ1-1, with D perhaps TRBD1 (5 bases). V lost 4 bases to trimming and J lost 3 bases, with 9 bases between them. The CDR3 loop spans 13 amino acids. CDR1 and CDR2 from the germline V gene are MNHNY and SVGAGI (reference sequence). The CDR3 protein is CASSFGHDTEAFF. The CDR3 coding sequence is TGTGCCAGCAGTTTTGGACATGACACTGAAGCTTTCTTT.